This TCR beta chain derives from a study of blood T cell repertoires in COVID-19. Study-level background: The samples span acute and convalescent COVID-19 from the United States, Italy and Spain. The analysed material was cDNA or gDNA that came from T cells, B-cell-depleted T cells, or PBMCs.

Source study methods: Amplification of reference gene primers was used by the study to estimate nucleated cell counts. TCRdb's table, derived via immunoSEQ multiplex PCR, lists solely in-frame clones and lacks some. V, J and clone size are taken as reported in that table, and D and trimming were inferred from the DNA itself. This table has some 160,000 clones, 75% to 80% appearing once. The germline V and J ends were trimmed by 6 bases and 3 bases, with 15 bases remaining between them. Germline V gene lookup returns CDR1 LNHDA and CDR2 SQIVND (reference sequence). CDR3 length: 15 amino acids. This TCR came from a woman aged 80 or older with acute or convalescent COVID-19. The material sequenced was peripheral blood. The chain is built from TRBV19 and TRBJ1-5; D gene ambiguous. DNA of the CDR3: TGTGCCAGTAGCGCCCGCGAGAGTTTCAATCAGCCCCAGCATTTT. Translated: CASSARESFNQPQHF.